The text below deals with one T cell receptor beta chain. Trimming took 6 bases from V and 1 from J; bases not matched to a gene: 5. CDR1 is SGHAT, CDR2 FQNNGV, per germline. This CDR3 has 15 residues. Produced via immunoSEQ multiplex PCR; TCRdb's table is partial and in-frame only. The sample has around 180,000 clones, about 87% seen once. This entry comes from a study of radiation and T cells in renal cell carcinoma. Documented time point: blood 4 weeks post-SBRT, at nephrectomy. Treatment reported: 15 Gy SBRT to primary tumor, nephrectomy 4 weeks later. The chain is built from TRBV11-2 and TRBJ2-2; 7 bases are a match to TRBD2. This sequence was found in a woman in her fifties or sixties with renal cell carcinoma. The sequenced sample was blood, obtained from a patient whose treatment included radiotherapy and nephrectomy. CDR3 DNA: TGTGCCAGCAGTTTCAGGGAGGGGAACACCGGGGAGCTGTTTTTT. Amino acid sequence: CASSFREGNTGELFF.